Shown below are 25 T cell receptor beta chains from a single sample sequenced in a study of T cell responses to AZD1222 COVID-19 vaccine. The method was immunoSEQ multiplex PCR; TCRdb's version includes in-frame clones alone and lacks a portion of them. The top ten clones hold about 1.1% of a sample with 100,000 to 150,000 clones, 92% of them seen once. Sample: peripheral blood, taken on day 0 of AZD1222 vaccination. The receptors were sampled from an adult in good health.

The gene calls are TRBV6-5 and TRBJ1-2; possible D gene TRBD1, 5 bases. V gave up 2 bases and J gave up 3 bases, with 16 bases separating them. The CDR3 has 16 residues. Germline lookup yields CDR1 MNHEY and CDR2 SVGAGI. The CDR3, as DNA: TGTGCCAGCAGTTACGGACCAGGGACCCAAGACTATGGCTACACCTTC. Residues: CASSYGPGTQDYGYTF.

As regards this clone: In the same sample, other DNA sequences code for this CDR3. The chain recombines TRBV9 with TRBJ2-4, with TRBD2 matching 12 bases. This CDR3 is 14 amino acids long. After removal of 2 bases from V and 7 bases from J, the junction contained 1 base not matched to a gene. CDR1 is SGDLS, CDR2 YYNGEE, per germline. DNA for the CDR3: TGTGCCAGCAGCGTGGGACTAGCGGGTAACATTCAGTACTTC. It encodes CASSVGLAGNIQYF. The full variable domain, completed using reference TRBV9 and TRBJ2-4, is DSGVTQTPKHLITATGQRVTLRCSPRSGDLSVYWYQQSLDQGLQFLIQYYNGEERAKGNILERFSAQQFPDLHSELNLSSLELGDSALYFCASSVGLAGNIQYFGAGTRLSVL.

This clone was seen a handful of times. The gene calls are TRBV5-1 and TRBJ2-7; D may be TRBD1 or TRBD2 (5 bases each). V was pared by 4 bases and J by 4 bases, with 12 bases between. From germline, CDR1 is SGHRS and CDR2 YFSETQ. The CDR3 totals 13 residues. Here the CDR3 DNA reads TGCGCCAGCAGCCCCGGGACGGTTTACGAGCAGTACTTC. Protein: CASSPGTVYEQYF.

The rearrangement links TRBV11-3 to TRBJ1-5; no firm D call. The CDR3 runs 17 residues. Germline CDR1 is SGHNT and CDR2 is YENEEA. V was clipped by 5 bases and J by 5 bases, with 22 bases between them. CDR3 nucleotides: TGTGCCAGCAGCCCCCCGAAGGGCGTATTTGTGGATCAGCCCCAGCATTTT. The encoded protein is CASSPPKGVFVDQPQHF.

This rearrangement joins TRBV7-3 to TRBJ1-2; D might be TRBD1 (6 bases). This CDR3 spans 13 amino acids. Germline loops: CDR1 SGHTA, CDR2 FQGTGA. The ends were cut back, 5 bases at V and 5 bases at J, with 12 bases in the middle. In DNA, the CDR3 is TGTGCCAGCAGCGAACAGGGCGGGTATGGCTACACCTTC. Translation gives CASSEQGGYGYTF.

The rearrangement uses TRBV27 and TRBJ1-4; D may be TRBD1 (5 bases). Germline assignment: CDR1 MNHEY and CDR2 SMNVEV (reference sequence). This CDR3 has 15 residues. The V gene lost 1 base and the J gene lost 3 bases, with 9 bases spanning the gap. The CDR3 here is CASSLLGVANEKLFF. CDR3 DNA sequence: TGTGCCAGCAGTTTATTGGGGGTCGCTAATGAAAAACTGTTTTTT.

The V gene is TRBV19, the J gene TRBJ2-3, with 7 bases that match TRBD2. Germline V gives CDR1 LNHDA, CDR2 SQIVND (reference sequence). Trimming took 6 bases from V and 6 from J; bases not matched to a gene: 15. The CDR3 extends over 16 amino acids. CDR3 amino acids: CASSLPGGGSPDTQYF. The CDR3 DNA reads TGTGCCAGTAGCCTCCCGGGCGGCGGGAGCCCCGATACGCAGTATTTT.

In DNA, the CDR3 is TGTGCCAGCAGCCCTACAGCGGGTTTGGGCACAGATACGCAGTATTTT. This encodes CASSPTAGLGTDTQYF. The chain uses TRBV7-3 and TRBJ2-3, with D maybe TRBD2 (6 bases). This CDR3 region has 16 residues. From germline, CDR1 is SGHTA and CDR2 FQGTGA. Between the trimmed V and J ends, which lost 5 bases and 1 base, there was a span of 16 bases.

The V gene is TRBV3-1 (or the pseudogene TRBV3-2), the J gene TRBJ2-1; tentative D call: TRBD1 (5 bases). The CDR3 is 17 amino acids. CDR1 and CDR2 from the germline V gene are LGHDT and YNNKEL (reference sequence). With 0 bases removed from V and 0 bases from J, the gap between germline ends came to 12 bases. The DNA for the CDR3 is TGTGCCAGCAGCCAAGATGTGGGAAGGGGCTCCTACAATGAGCAGTTCTTC. Translation gives CASSQDVGRGSYNEQFF.

Here the CDR3 reads CASSQDMVGETDTQYF. The DNA for the CDR3 is TGTGCCAGCAGCCAAGATATGGTGGGAGAGACAGATACGCAGTATTTT. The chain employs TRBV4-2 and TRBJ2-3, with TRBD2 as a possible D gene (5 bases). CDR1 and CDR2 (germline): LGHNA, YNFKEQ. Between the trimmed V and J ends, which lost 0 bases and 3 bases, there was a span of 13 bases. This CDR3 contains 16 residues.

This clone was seen a few times. The J gene is TRBJ1-1, the V gene TRBV11-2, with a weak D call TRBD1 (5 bases). The CDR3 has 16 amino acids. Trimming pared 5 bases from V and 9 bases from J, leaving 25 bases between. Germline assignment: CDR1 SGHAT and CDR2 FQNNGV. The CDR3 loop reads CASSKGAWDGGPQAFF. In nucleotides, the CDR3 is TGTGCCAGCAGCAAAGGGGCCTGGGATGGAGGCCCCCAAGCTTTCTTT.

V usage is TRBV18 and J usage is TRBJ1-4; the match to TRBD1 covers 7 bases. The CDR3 sequence is 14 residues long. From germline, CDR1 is KGHSH and CDR2 LQKENI. The ends lost 4 bases at V and 2 bases at J; junction bases unmatched: 1. The CDR3 sequence: CASSLGQTNEKLFF. For the CDR3, the DNA is TGTGCCAGCTCACTGGGACAGACTAATGAAAAACTGTTTTTT.

On this clone itself: This sample includes further DNA sequences coding for the same CDR3. This chain joins TRBV19 and TRBJ2-7, with unresolved D. Germline CDR1 and CDR2: LNHDA and SQIVND (reference sequence). The CDR3 extends over 13 amino acids. The V end was cut by 2 bases, the J end by 6 bases, with 11 bases between. CDR3 in DNA: TGTGCCAGTAGTATACGTTCCTCGAGCGAGCAGTACTTC. Amino acid sequence: CASSIRSSSEQYF. Full variable domain (outside the CDR3, taken from reference TRBV19 and TRBJ2-7): DGGITQSPKYLFRKEGQNVTLSCEQNLNHDAMYWYRQDPGQGLRLIYYSQIVNDFQKGDIAEGYSVSREKKESFPLTVTSAQKNPTAFYLCASSIRSSSEQYFGPGTRLTVT.

V is TRBV7-9 and J is TRBJ2-7, with D possibly being TRBD1 (7 bases). The CDR3 extends over 15 amino acids. Germline V CDR1 and CDR2: SEHNR, FQNEAQ (reference sequence). With 4 bases removed from V and 4 bases from J, the gap between germline ends came to 17 bases. CDR3 region: CASSSTRRGRYEQYF. In DNA, the CDR3 is TGTGCCAGCAGCTCCACTAGGAGGGGGCGGTACGAGCAGTACTTC.

This chain links TRBV6-5 with TRBJ2-7, with 7 bases matching TRBD2. Germline CDR1 is MNHEY and CDR2 is SVGAGI. This CDR3 comprises 15 residues. V gave up 0 bases and J gave up 2 bases; unmatched junction bases: 4. The CDR3 DNA follows: TGTGCCAGCAGTTACTCAGGAGGGAGGGCCTACGAGCAGTACTTC. It specifies CASSYSGGRAYEQYF.

The chain uses TRBV5-6 and TRBJ1-4, with 7 positions matching TRBD1. This CDR3 region has 17 residues. The trim removed 4 bases at V and 2 bases at J, leaving 11 bases unmatched. Germline V gene sequence: CDR1 SGHDT, CDR2 YYEEEE. The CDR3 DNA follows: TGTGCCAGCAGCCCATACAGGGGAGTCTGGACTAATGAAAAACTGTTTTTT. Translation gives CASSPYRGVWTNEKLFF.

This chain connects TRBV9 to TRBJ2-2, with D possibly being TRBD2 (6 bases). CDR1 and CDR2 (germline): SGDLS, YYNGEE. Trimming pared 0 bases from V and 7 bases from J, leaving 13 bases between. There are 15 residues in the CDR3. The CDR3 region has the DNA TGTGCCAGCAGCGTAGGTGGCGGGATTGGCGGGGAGCTGTTTTTT. Amino acid sequence: CASSVGGGIGGELFF.

J is TRBJ2-7 and V is TRBV18, with 8 bases lining up with TRBD1. With V trimmed by 6 bases and J by 7 bases, 5 bases remained unmatched. This CDR3 contains 12 residues. Germline CDR1 and CDR2: KGHSH and LQKENI. CDR3 amino acids: CASSPDRGEQYF. CDR3 bases: TGTGCCAGCTCTCCAGACAGGGGTGAGCAGTACTTC.

The chain employs TRBV6-5 and TRBJ1-5; D possibly corresponds to TRBD1 (6 bases). Deletions cut 6 bases from V and 0 bases from J, with 12 bases between. There are 15 residues in the CDR3. CDR1 MNHEY and CDR2 SVGAGI come from the germline V gene. DNA of the CDR3: TGTGCCAGCAGCCCGGACAGATATAGCAATCAGCCCCAGCATTTT. Translating gives CASSPDRYSNQPQHF.

The genes are TRBV5-1 and TRBJ2-5; the D is unclear. Germline V gene data show CDR1 as SGHRS and CDR2 as YFSETQ. V was cut by 3 bases and J by 0 bases, with 3 bases left in between. There are 12 residues in the CDR3. CDR3 DNA: TGCGCCAGCAGCTCGTACCAAGAGACCCAGTACTTC. This encodes CASSSYQETQYF.

This clone was counted once. This rearrangement joins TRBV4-2 to TRBJ2-7, with TRBD2 matching over 8 bases. With V trimmed by 0 bases and J by 5 bases, 15 bases remained unmatched. This CDR3 spans 18 amino acids. The germline gives CDR1 LGHNA, CDR2 YNFKEQ. For the CDR3, the DNA is TGTGCCAGCAGCCAAGACCTCACCGGGAGCGGGAGAGCCCACGAGCAGTACTTC. Protein: CASSQDLTGSGRAHEQYF.

The rearrangement joins TRBV29-1 to TRBJ2-7; 11 bases fit TRBD2. The CDR3 is made up of 13 amino acids. V dropped 7 bases and J dropped 5; count of bases not matched to a gene: 7. Germline V gene sequence: CDR1 SQVTM, CDR2 ANQGSEA. DNA of the CDR3: TGCAGCGGGACACTAGCGGGAGTGAACGAGCAGTACTTC. Translated, it gives CSGTLAGVNEQYF.

V and J are TRBV6-1 and TRBJ2-1, with 8 positions matching TRBD2. With V trimmed by 3 bases and J by 4 bases, 5 bases remained unmatched. CDR1 is MNHNS, CDR2 SASEGT, per germline. There are 15 residues in the CDR3. The chain's CDR3 is CASSDGLAPYNEQFF. The CDR3 nucleotides are TGTGCCAGCAGTGACGGACTAGCACCTTACAATGAGCAGTTCTTC.

J is TRBJ2-2 and V is TRBV19; 7 nucleotides agree with TRBD1. Per the germline V gene, CDR1 is LNHDA and CDR2 is SQIVND (reference sequence). The CDR3 length is 14 residues. The J segment lost 5 bases and the V segment lost 7 bases, leaving 7 bases of the junction unmatched. The CDR3 DNA follows: TGTGCCAGTACCGAGTCACAGGGGACCGGGGAGCTGTTTTTT. Translating it yields CASTESQGTGELFF.

The V call is TRBV9, the J call TRBJ2-1; the D is unclear. Trimming removed 2 bases from V and 0 bases from J, with 12 bases in between. CDR1 and CDR2 (germline): SGDLS, YYNGEE. The length of the CDR3 is 16 residues. CDR3 bases: TGTGCCAGCAGCGTGTTCCAAGGTAGCTCCTACAATGAGCAGTTCTTC. This sequence encodes CASSVFQGSSYNEQFF.